Presented here are 9 T cell receptor beta chains from one specimen sequenced in a study of post-analysis software for immune sequencing data (dated by TCRdb to between 2015 and 2016). Their antigens remain unidentified. The library was obtained by PCR. The reads were generated on an Illumina HiSeq 2500. Unique molecular identifiers were incorporated into TCR beta cDNA libraries to reduce PCR and sequencing biases. TCRdb trimmed the raw reads at Q25, called clones with MiXCR and kept productive beta chains. For every CDR3 protein sequence, its rows merge into one entry that carries the most common genes and DNA. Counted in this sample were about 820,000 distinct CDR3 sequences; approximately 57% of them appeared once. 4.6% of the sample belongs to the ten largest clones. Beyond this particular receptor, the publication reports: Significantly higher frequencies in patients than in controls were found for roughly five TRBV segments, including TRBV5-6, TRBV5-1 and TRBV20-1.

The material sequenced was blood. These TCRs come from a girl aged 10 to 17 with multiple sclerosis.

The chain recombines TRBV12-3 or TRBV12-4 with TRBJ2-5, with TRBD2 matching over 7 bases. This CDR3 comprises 18 residues. The J segment lost 4 bases and the V segment lost 6 bases, leaving 20 bases of the junction unmatched. This chain's CDR3 is CASRRDTGGPGIGETQYF. CDR3 DNA: TGTGCCAGCAGACGAGACACGGGAGGCCCCGGGATAGGAGAGACCCAGTACTTC.

As concerns this clonotype: A read error may produce the germline difference seen at one junction end. This chain uses TRBV5-5 with TRBJ2-7; weak D call: TRBD2 (5 bases). The V gene's germline CDR1 is SGHKS and CDR2 YYEKEE (reference sequence). This CDR3 is built from 14 residues. CDR3 sequence: CAGSSRTDYYEQYF. CDR3 nucleotides: TGTGCCGGCAGCTCCCGGACTGATTACTACGAGCAGTACTTC.

This clonotype was picked up a small number of times. V and J are TRBV7-6 and TRBJ2-7; no reliable D call. The CDR3 sequence is 14 residues long. Germline CDR1 SGHVS, CDR2 FNYEAQ. V lost 1 base and J lost 1, with 8 bases in between. The DNA of the CDR3 is TGTGCCAGCAGCTTAGATGAGGTTTCCTACGAGCAGTACTTC. This codes for CASSLDEVSYEQYF.

This rearrangement joins TRBV7-9 to TRBJ1-5, with D maybe TRBD1 (6 bases). Germline CDR1 reads SEHNR; CDR2 reads FQNEAQ (reference sequence). The CDR3 is 16 amino acids. V lost 3 bases to trimming and J lost 1 base, with 13 bases between them. CDR3 protein: CASSLDSPISNQPQHF. The CDR3 coding sequence is TGTGCCAGCAGCTTGGACAGTCCCATAAGCAATCAGCCCCAGCATTTT.

This rearrangement joins TRBV20-1 to TRBJ2-1; TRBD2 agrees at 11 bases. V shed 5 bases and J 3 bases; nucleotides not matched to a gene: 9. CDR1 and CDR2 from the germline V gene are DFQATT and SNEGSKA (reference sequence). The CDR3 has 16 residues. The CDR3 protein is CSARPAGTSGYNEQFF. Written as DNA, the CDR3 is TGCAGTGCTCGGCCGGCCGGGACTAGCGGCTACAATGAGCAGTTCTTC.

This clonotype was detected a few times. V is TRBV27 and J is TRBJ2-1, with D perhaps TRBD2 (6 bases). The V end lost 0 bases, the J end lost 6 bases, and 18 bases lay between the germline ends. This CDR3 contains 17 residues. CDR1 MNHEY and CDR2 SMNVEV come from the germline V gene (reference sequence). The CDR3 is CASSLSPRTIGRNEQFF. CDR3 DNA: TGTGCCAGCAGTTTATCCCCGCGGACTATTGGGCGCAATGAGCAGTTCTTC.

The V and J genes are TRBV29-1 and TRBJ2-6, with 11 bases lining up with TRBD2. The length of the CDR3 is 15 residues. The V gene end was trimmed by 6 bases and the J gene end by 3 bases; junction bases not matched to a gene: 4. Germline CDR1 SQVTM, CDR2 ANQGSEA. CDR3 sequence (DNA): TGCAGCGTCACTAGCGGGGGAGGTGGGGCCAACGTCCTGACTTTC. Translating gives CSVTSGGGGANVLTF.

CDR3 amino acids: CASSLKPPSPSYNEQFF. The CDR3 coding sequence is TGTGCCAGCAGCCTTAAGCCCCCTAGCCCCTCCTACAATGAGCAGTTCTTC. The genes are TRBV14 and TRBJ2-1; D is possibly TRBD2 (5 bases). Trimming stripped 4 bases from V and 0 bases from J, with 16 bases between. The CDR3 runs 17 residues. The V gene's germline CDR1 is SGHDN and CDR2 FVKESK.

This chain uses TRBV3-1 with TRBJ2-3; possibly TRBD2 for D (6 bases). V dropped 6 bases and J dropped 4 bases, with 14 bases sitting between them. Germline V gene data show CDR1 as LGHDT and CDR2 as YNNKEL (reference sequence). The CDR3 covers 14 residues. The CDR3 region has the DNA TGTGCCAGCAGTCCATGGAGGGACGCAGATACGCAGTATTTT. As protein: CASSPWRDADTQYF.